These 21 T cell receptor beta chains were sequenced from one sample in a study of T cells in Graves' hyperthyroidism and ophthalmopathy. Amplified TCR beta CDR3 regions came from RNA transcripts. Researchers ran a first-round RT-PCR on the TCR CDR3 using the HTBI primer set. TCRdb redid the calling of the multiplex PCR reads with MiXCR, one entry per CDR3 protein. The sample has roughly 570,000 distinct CDR3 sequences; about half are singletons. Sequenced: peripheral blood or thyroid tissue (not recorded which). The receptor source for this set is a woman aged 18-29 years with Graves' hyperthyroidism.

V usage is TRBV7-2 and J usage is TRBJ2-7, with 11 bases matching TRBD2. Germline V CDR1 and CDR2: SGHTA, FQGNSA. Trimming took 5 bases from V and 7 from J; bases not matched to a gene: 10. The CDR3 runs to 15 residues. CDR3 DNA sequence: TGTGCCAGCAGCATTCTAGCGGGAGGCTACAATGAGCAGTACTTC. Amino acid sequence: CASSILAGGYNEQYF.

This clonotype was seen more than once but under ten times. The V gene is TRBV2, the J gene TRBJ2-3; TRBD2 might be the D (6 bases). Trimming pared 7 bases from V and 2 bases from J, leaving 10 bases between. CDR1 and CDR2 (germline): SNHLY, FYNNEI. The CDR3 has 13 amino acids. The CDR3 here is CASILALTDTQYF. CDR3 nucleotides: TGTGCCAGCATACTAGCTCTCACAGATACGCAGTATTTT.

This rearrangement joins TRBV7-9 to TRBJ1-5; 10 nucleotides agree with TRBD1. Germline V gene data show CDR1 as SEHNR and CDR2 as FQNEAQ (reference sequence). V was pared by 6 bases and J by 4 bases, with 6 bases of the junction left unmatched. The length of the CDR3 is 15 residues. The CDR3 reads CASSSGTGDNQPQHF. The CDR3 nucleotides read TGTGCCAGCAGTTCCGGGACAGGGGATAATCAGCCCCAGCATTTT.

In its sample, this clonotype was seen many times. Mismatch with germline at one junction end may stem from a read error. The V call is TRBV5-1, the J call TRBJ1-5; D is ambiguous. Germline V gives CDR1 SGHRS, CDR2 YFSETQ. This CDR3 is built from 13 residues. The CDR3 nucleotides read TGTGCCAGCAGCTTAGACAGCAATCAGCCCCAGCATTTT. Residues: CASSLDSNQPQHF.

CDR3 bases: TGCGCCAGCAGCCAGGCTAGGGGTAACTATGGGGCCAACGTCCTGACTTTC. Translating it yields CASSQARGNYGANVLTF. The V and J genes are TRBV4-3 and TRBJ2-6, with a tentative D call TRBD1 (5 bases). CDR3 length: 17 residues. Trimming took off 3 bases at V and 3 bases at J, with 15 bases between the two ends. Germline V gene sequence: CDR1 LGHNA, CDR2 YSLEER.

J is TRBJ1-3 and V is TRBV2; D gene ambiguous. V lost 0 bases and J lost 11, with 14 bases in between. CDR3 length: 14 residues. The germline gives CDR1 SNHLY, CDR2 FYNNEI. The chain's CDR3 is CASSEALPGTAIYF. The CDR3 DNA is TGTGCCAGCAGTGAAGCCCTACCGGGAACCGCCATATATTTT.

This clonotype was seen many times. This sequence joins TRBV4-1 and TRBJ2-2, with D possibly TRBD2 on 5 matching bases. The V end was cut by 5 bases, the J end by 3 bases, with 16 bases between. CDR1 is MGHRA and CDR2 is YSYEKL in the germline V gene. CDR3 length: 16 amino acids. CDR3 sequence (DNA): TGCGCCAGCAGCGACGCTAGCAATCTGTACACCGGGGAGCTGTTTTTT. This encodes CASSDASNLYTGELFF.

This clonotype was seen at least ten times. The genes are TRBV6-5 and TRBJ1-2; D unresolved. CDR1 and CDR2 from the germline V gene are MNHEY and SVGAGI. The V and J ends lost 9 bases and 3 bases respectively, with 14 bases between them. The CDR3 consists of 13 residues. The DNA of the CDR3 is TGTGCCAGTCGGGCATTGGCCGACTATGGCTACACCTTC. As protein: CASRALADYGYTF.

This clonotype was seen a few times. This chain joins TRBV5-6 and TRBJ2-2; D not certain. The V gene lost 5 bases and the J gene lost 6 bases, with 11 bases spanning the gap. The CDR3 is 13 amino acids. The germline CDR1 and CDR2 sequences are SGHDT and YYEEEE. CDR3 amino acids: CASSYRGAGELFF. The CDR3 DNA reads as TGTGCCAGCAGTTATAGAGGCGCCGGGGAGCTGTTTTTT.

This clonotype was picked up many times. The chain combines TRBV19 with TRBJ2-7; possibly TRBD2 for D (6 bases). The V gene's germline CDR1 is LNHDA and CDR2 SQIVND (reference sequence). Deletions cut 7 bases from V and 5 bases from J, with 24 bases between. CDR3 size: 16 residues. The CDR3 region is CASTWGVGNPLHEQYF. Here the CDR3 DNA reads TGTGCCAGTACCTGGGGGGTGGGAAACCCCCTCCACGAGCAGTACTTC.

The chain carries TRBV10-3 and TRBJ1-1, with TRBD1 matching 8 bases. Germline CDR1 and CDR2: ENHRY and SYGVKD. With V trimmed by 5 bases and J by 1 base, 3 bases remained unmatched. The CDR3 loop spans 14 amino acids. For the CDR3, the DNA is TGTGCCATCAGTCCGGGACAGGCGAACACTGAAGCTTTCTTT. This gives the protein CAISPGQANTEAFF.

This clonotype was counted at least ten times. Sequence at one end of the junction differs from germline and may be a read error. The chain employs TRBV12-3 or TRBV12-4 and TRBJ2-2, with 10 positions matching TRBD2. The CDR3 runs to 17 residues. This chain's CDR3 is CASSPLEGLANAGELFF. CDR3 DNA sequence: TGTGCCAGCAGTCCCCTCGAGGGACTAGCGAACGCCGGGGAGCTGTTTTTT.

This clonotype was counted many times. This chain joins TRBV27 and TRBJ2-5; a possible D gene is TRBD2 (6 bases). The V end was cut by 7 bases, the J end by 4 bases, with 10 bases between. Germline CDR1 is MNHEY and CDR2 is SMNVEV (reference sequence). This CDR3 contains 12 residues. The DNA of the CDR3 is TGTGCCAGCATGGGGAGGCGAGAGACCCAGTACTTC. It is translated as CASMGRRETQYF.

The chain links TRBV29-1 to TRBJ1-4; possibly TRBD1 for D (6 bases). Trimming stripped 5 bases from V and 7 bases from J, with 20 bases between. The length of the CDR3 is 15 residues. The V gene's germline CDR1 is SQVTM and CDR2 ANQGSEA. CDR3 amino acids: CSVQTGMSGSEKLFF. In nucleotides, the CDR3 is TGCAGCGTTCAAACAGGGATGTCAGGGAGTGAAAAACTGTTTTTT.

This clonotype was recorded many times. V and J are TRBV24-1 and TRBJ2-5, with TRBD2 matching over 7 bases. CDR1 and CDR2 from the germline V gene are KGHDR and SFDVKD. The CDR3 contains 15 residues. V lost 3 bases to trimming and J lost 5 bases; unmatched junction nucleotides: 8. This CDR3 is CATSDQLAEGETQYF. For the CDR3, the DNA is TGTGCCACCAGTGATCAGCTAGCGGAGGGGGAGACCCAGTACTTC.

The rearrangement uses TRBV4-1 and TRBJ1-4; TRBD1 matches at 9 bases. The J segment lost 7 bases and the V segment lost 3 bases, leaving 15 bases of the junction unmatched. Germline V lookup: CDR1 MGHRA, CDR2 YSYEKL. This CDR3 spans 18 amino acids. This chain's CDR3 is CASSQNRGQGDKFEKLFF. CDR3 coding DNA: TGCGCCAGCAGCCAGAATAGGGGACAGGGAGATAAGTTTGAAAAACTGTTTTTT.

Of note for this clonotype: A single base separates this from a much larger clone, so it may be a read error. V usage is TRBV20-1 and J usage is TRBJ2-7, with 10 bases identical to TRBD1. This CDR3 is built from 13 residues. Germline CDR1 DFQATT, CDR2 SNEGSKA (reference sequence). The CDR3 loop reads CSAPATGGYEQHF. The CDR3 nucleotides are TGCAGTGCCCCCGCGACAGGGGGCTACGAGCAGCACTTC.

J is TRBJ2-7 and V is TRBV3-1; weak D call: TRBD2 (5 bases). Trimming shortened V by 1 base and J by 1 base, and 11 bases separated the two germline ends. The CDR3 covers 15 residues. Germline CDR1 LGHDT, CDR2 YNNKEL (reference sequence). For the CDR3, the DNA is TGTGCCAGCAGCCAAGTCGGCAGCGGTTCCTACGAGCAGTACTTC. As protein: CASSQVGSGSYEQYF.

In its sample, this clonotype was seen a few times. V usage is TRBV20-1 and J usage is TRBJ1-5, with 7 bases fitting TRBD1. The V and J ends lost 0 bases and 14 bases, in that order; junction bases with no gene match: 10. The germline V gene has CDR1 DFQATT and CDR2 SNEGSKA (reference sequence). This CDR3 has 13 residues. The CDR3 DNA follows: TGCAGTGCTAGAGATTGGGACAGAGCCTACGAGCATTTT. Residues: CSARDWDRAYEHF.

V usage is TRBV2 and J usage is TRBJ2-2, with D unclear. The CDR3 is 13 amino acids. Germline lookup yields CDR1 SNHLY and CDR2 FYNNEI. Trimming cost V 7 bases and J 7 bases, with 13 bases left between them. The CDR3 protein is CASNLGQNGELFF. The DNA for the CDR3 is TGTGCCAGCAATCTAGGGCAGAACGGGGAGCTGTTTTTT.

This CDR3 reads CASSPGGGQGVAAFF. The CDR3 DNA sequence: TGTGCCAGCAGCCCTGGGGGGGGACAGGGCGTGGCGGCTTTCTTT. This chain connects TRBV5-6 to TRBJ1-1, with 9 bases aligning to TRBD1. The germline gives CDR1 SGHDT, CDR2 YYEEEE. Losses at the gene ends were 4 bases for V and 11 bases for J; bases not matched to a gene: 15. The CDR3 loop spans 15 amino acids.